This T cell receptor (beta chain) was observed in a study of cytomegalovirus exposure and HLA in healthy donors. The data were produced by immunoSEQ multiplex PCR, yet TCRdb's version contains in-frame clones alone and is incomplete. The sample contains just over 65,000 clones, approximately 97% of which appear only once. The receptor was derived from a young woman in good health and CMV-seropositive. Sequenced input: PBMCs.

CDR3 sequence reads: CASSLWPSSYNQPQHF. The CDR3 DNA sequence: TGTGCCAGCAGTTTATGGCCCAGTAGCTACAATCAGCCCCAGCATTTT. V usage is TRBV28 and J usage is TRBJ1-5; D remains ambiguous. Germline V gene data show CDR1 as MDHEN and CDR2 as SYDVKM. This CDR3 spans 16 amino acids. The V end lost 0 bases, the J end lost 3 bases, and 12 bases lay between the germline ends.